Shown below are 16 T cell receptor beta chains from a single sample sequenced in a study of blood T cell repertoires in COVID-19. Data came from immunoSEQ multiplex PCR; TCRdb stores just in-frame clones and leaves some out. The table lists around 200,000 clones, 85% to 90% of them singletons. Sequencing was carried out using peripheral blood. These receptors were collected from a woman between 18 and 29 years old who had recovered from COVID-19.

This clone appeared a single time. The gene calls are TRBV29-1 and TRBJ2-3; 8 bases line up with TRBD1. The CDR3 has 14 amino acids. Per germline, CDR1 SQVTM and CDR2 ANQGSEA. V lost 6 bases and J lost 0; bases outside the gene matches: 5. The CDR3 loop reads CSVAGTGSTDTQYF. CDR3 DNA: TGCAGCGTAGCCGGGACAGGAAGCACAGATACGCAGTATTTT.

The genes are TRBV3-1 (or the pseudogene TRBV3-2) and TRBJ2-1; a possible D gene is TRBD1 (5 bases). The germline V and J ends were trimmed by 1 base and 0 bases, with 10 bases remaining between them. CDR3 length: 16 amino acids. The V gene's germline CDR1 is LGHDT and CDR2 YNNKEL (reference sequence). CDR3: CASSQVHQGSYNEQFF. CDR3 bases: TGTGCCAGCAGCCAAGTTCACCAGGGCTCCTACAATGAGCAGTTCTTC.

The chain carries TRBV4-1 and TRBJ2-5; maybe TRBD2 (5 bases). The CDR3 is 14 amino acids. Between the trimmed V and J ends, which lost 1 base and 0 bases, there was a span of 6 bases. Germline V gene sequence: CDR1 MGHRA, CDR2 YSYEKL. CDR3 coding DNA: TGCGCCAGCAGCCAAGTTAGCGACCAAGAGACCCAGTACTTC. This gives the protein CASSQVSDQETQYF.

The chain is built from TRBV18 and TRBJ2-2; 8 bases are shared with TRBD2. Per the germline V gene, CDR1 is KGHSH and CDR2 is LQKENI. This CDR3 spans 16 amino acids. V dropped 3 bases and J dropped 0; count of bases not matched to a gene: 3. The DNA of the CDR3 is TGTGCCAGCTCACCTTCGGGACTAGCGAACACCGGGGAGCTGTTTTTT. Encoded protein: CASSPSGLANTGELFF.

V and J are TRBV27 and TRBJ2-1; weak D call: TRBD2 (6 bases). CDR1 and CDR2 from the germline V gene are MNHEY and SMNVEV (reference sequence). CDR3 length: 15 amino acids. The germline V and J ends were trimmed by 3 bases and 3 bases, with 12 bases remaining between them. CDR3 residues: CASSFAGSDYNEQFF. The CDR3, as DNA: TGTGCCAGCAGTTTTGCCGGGAGCGACTACAATGAGCAGTTCTTC.

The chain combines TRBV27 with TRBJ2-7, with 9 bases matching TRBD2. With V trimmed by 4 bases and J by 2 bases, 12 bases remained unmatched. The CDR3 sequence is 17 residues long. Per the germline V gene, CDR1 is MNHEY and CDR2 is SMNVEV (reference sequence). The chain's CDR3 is CASSYTFGGRAAYEQYV. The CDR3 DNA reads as TGTGCCAGCAGTTATACGTTCGGCGGGAGGGCCGCCTACGAGCAGTACGTC.

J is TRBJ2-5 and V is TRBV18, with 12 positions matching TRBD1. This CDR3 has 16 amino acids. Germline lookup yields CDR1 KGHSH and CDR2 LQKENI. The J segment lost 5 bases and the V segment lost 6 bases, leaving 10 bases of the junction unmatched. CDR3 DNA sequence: TGTGCCAGCTCTCTCAATCGGGACAGGGGGCGTGAGACCCAGTACTTC. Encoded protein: CASSLNRDRGRETQYF.

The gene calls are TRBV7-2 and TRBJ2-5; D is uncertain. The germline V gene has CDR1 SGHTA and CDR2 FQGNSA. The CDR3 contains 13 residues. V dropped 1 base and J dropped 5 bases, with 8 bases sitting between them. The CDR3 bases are TGTGCCAGCAGCTTAGAGTGGCGGGAGACCCAGTACTTC. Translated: CASSLEWRETQYF.

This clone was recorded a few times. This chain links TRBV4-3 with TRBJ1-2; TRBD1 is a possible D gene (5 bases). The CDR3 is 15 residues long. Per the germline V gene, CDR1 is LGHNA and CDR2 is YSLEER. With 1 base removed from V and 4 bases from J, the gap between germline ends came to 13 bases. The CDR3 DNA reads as TGCGCCAGCAGCCAAGTGGGGCAGCCTATCTATGGCTACACCTTC. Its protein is CASSQVGQPIYGYTF.

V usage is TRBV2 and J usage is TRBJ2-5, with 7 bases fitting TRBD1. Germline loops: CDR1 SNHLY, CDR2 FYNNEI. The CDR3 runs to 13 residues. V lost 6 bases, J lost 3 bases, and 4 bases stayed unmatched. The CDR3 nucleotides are TGTGCCAGCAGAATCGACAGGGAAGAGACCCAGTACTTC. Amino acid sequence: CASRIDREETQYF.

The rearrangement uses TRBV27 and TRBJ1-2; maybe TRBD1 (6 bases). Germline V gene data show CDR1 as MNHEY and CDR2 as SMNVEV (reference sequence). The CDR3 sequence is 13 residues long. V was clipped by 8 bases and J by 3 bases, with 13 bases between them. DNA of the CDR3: TGTGCCAGCGGATGGGGGGGGCACTATGGCTACACCTTC. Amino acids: CASGWGGHYGYTF.

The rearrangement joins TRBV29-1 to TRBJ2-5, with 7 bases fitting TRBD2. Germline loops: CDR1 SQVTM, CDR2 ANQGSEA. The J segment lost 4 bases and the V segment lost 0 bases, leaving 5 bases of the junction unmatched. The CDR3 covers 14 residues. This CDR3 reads CSVEDQRGGETQYF. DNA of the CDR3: TGCAGCGTTGAAGATCAGCGGGGCGGAGAGACCCAGTACTTC.

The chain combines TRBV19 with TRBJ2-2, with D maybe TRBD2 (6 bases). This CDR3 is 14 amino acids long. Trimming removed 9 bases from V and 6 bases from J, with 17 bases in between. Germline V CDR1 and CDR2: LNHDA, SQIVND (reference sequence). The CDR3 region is CASIDGGMAGELFF. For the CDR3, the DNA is TGTGCCAGCATTGATGGAGGGATGGCCGGGGAGCTGTTTTTT.

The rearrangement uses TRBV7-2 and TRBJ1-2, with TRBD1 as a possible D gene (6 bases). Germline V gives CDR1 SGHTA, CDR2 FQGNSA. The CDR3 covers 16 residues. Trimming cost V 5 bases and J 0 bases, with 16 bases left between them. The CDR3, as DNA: TGTGCCAGCAGCCTGACAGGCCTGTCACCTAACTATGGCTACACCTTC. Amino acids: CASSLTGLSPNYGYTF.

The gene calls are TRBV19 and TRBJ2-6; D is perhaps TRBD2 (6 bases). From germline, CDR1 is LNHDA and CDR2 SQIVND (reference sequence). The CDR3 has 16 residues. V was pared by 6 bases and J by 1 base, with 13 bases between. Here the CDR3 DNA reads TGTGCCAGTAGCACAAACCGGGGGTCTGGGGCCAACGTCCTGACTTTC. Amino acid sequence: CASSTNRGSGANVLTF.

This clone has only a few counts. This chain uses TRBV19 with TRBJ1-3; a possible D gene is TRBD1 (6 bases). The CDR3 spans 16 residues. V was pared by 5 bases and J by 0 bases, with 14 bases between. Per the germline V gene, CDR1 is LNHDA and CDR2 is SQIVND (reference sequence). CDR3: CASSSPGQYSGNTIYF. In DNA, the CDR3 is TGTGCCAGTAGTTCCCCCGGACAGTACTCTGGAAACACCATATATTTT.